A single T cell receptor beta chain is shown here with its context. The germline V gene has CDR1 GTSNPN and CDR2 SVGIG (reference sequence). The CDR3 covers 14 residues. Trimming pared 2 bases from V and 2 bases from J, leaving 12 bases between. This sample was taken from a study of blood T cell repertoires in COVID-19. Study-wide context: T cells, B-cell-depleted T cells, or PBMCs provided the cDNA or gDNA that served as material.

TCRdb's table, derived via immunoSEQ multiplex PCR, lists solely in-frame clones and lacks some. The table lists about 100,000 clones, roughly 84% of them singletons. The sequence derives from a human donor in a cohort sampled during active COVID-19. Sequencing was carried out using peripheral blood. The chain uses TRBV30 and TRBJ1-2; D ambiguous. The CDR3 DNA reads as TGTGCCTGGAGTCCCGGCACCGGGAACTATGGCTACACCTTC. Translating gives CAWSPGTGNYGYTF.